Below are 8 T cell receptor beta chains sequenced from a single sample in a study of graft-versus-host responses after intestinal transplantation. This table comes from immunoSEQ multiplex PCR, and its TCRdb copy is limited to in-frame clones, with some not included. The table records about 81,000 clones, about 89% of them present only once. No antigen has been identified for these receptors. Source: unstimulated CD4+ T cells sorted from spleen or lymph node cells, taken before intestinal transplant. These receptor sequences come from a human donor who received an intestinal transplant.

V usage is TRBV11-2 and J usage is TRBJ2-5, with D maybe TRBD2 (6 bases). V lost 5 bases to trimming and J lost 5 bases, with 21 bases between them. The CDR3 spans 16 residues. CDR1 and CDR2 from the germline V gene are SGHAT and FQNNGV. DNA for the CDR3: TGTGCCAGCAGCCGGGGGTGGGACCAGAGATCGGAGACCCAGTACTTC. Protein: CASSRGWDQRSETQYF.

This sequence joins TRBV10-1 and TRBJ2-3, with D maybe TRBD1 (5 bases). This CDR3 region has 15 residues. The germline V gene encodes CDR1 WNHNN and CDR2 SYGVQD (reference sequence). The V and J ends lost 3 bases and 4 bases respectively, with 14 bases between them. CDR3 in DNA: TGCGCCAGCAGTGATCGACAGCCCCAGGCAGATACGCAGTATTTT. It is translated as CASSDRQPQADTQYF.

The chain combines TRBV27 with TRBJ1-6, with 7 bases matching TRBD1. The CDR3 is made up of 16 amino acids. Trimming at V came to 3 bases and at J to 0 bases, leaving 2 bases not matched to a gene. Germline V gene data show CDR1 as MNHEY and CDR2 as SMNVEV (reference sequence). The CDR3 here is CASSLRTGSYNSPLHF. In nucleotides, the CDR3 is TGTGCCAGCAGTTTGAGGACAGGCTCCTATAATTCACCCCTCCACTTT.

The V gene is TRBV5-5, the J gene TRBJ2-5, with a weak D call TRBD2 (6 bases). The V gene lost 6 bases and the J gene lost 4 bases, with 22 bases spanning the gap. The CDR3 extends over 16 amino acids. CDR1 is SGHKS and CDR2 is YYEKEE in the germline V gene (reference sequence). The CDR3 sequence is CASIITAGRAGETQYF. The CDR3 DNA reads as TGTGCCAGCATCATCACGGCGGGACGAGCGGGAGAGACCCAGTACTTC.

CDR3 DNA sequence: TGTGCCAGCAGCTACAGCACTAATGAAAAACTGTTTTTT. As protein: CASSYSTNEKLFF. This chain links TRBV6-1 with TRBJ1-4; D unclear. Germline V gene data show CDR1 as MNHNS and CDR2 as SASEGT. The CDR3 spans 13 residues. The germline V and J ends were trimmed by 6 bases and 2 bases, with 7 bases remaining between them.

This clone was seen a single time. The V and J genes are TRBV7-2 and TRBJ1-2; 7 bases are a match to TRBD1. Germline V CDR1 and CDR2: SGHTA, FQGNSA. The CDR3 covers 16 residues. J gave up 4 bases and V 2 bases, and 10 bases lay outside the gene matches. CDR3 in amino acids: CASSLSGTAGTYGYTF. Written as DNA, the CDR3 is TGTGCCAGCAGCTTAAGTGGGACAGCAGGGACCTATGGCTACACCTTC.

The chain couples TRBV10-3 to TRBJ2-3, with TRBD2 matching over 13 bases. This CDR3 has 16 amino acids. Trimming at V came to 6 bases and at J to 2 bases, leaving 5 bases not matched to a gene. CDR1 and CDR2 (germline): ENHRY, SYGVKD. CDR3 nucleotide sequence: TGTGCCATCAGGGATACTAGCGGGGGGGCCACAGATACGCAGTATTTT. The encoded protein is CAIRDTSGGATDTQYF.

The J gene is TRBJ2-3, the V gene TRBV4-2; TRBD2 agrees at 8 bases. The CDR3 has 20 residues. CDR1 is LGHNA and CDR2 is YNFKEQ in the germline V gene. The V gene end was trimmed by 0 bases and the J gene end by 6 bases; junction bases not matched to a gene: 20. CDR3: CASSQDFPTSGGGLEDTQYF. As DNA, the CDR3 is TGTGCCAGCAGCCAAGATTTTCCCACCTCGGGGGGGGGACTAGAGGATACGCAGTATTTT.